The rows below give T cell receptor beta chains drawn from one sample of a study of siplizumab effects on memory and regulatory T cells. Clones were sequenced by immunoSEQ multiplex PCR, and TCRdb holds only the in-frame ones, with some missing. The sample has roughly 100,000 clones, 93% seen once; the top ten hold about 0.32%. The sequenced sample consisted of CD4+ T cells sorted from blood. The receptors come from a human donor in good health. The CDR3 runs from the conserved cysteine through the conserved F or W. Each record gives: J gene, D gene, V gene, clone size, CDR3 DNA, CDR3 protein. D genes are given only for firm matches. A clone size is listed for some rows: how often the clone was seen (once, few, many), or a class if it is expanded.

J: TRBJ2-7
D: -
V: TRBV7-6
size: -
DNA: TGTGCCAGCAGCCAGGGAATTTACGAGCAGTACTTC
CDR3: CASSQGIYEQYF

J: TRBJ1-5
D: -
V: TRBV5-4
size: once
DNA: TGTGCCAGCAGCTTGTTCTCGGGCAATCAGCCCCAGCATTTT
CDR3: CASSLFSGNQPQHF

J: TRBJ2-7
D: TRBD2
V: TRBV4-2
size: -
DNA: TGTGCCAGCAGCCAAGACCTAGGGGCTAGCGGGAGGAACGAGCAGTACTTC
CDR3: CASSQDLGASGRNEQYF

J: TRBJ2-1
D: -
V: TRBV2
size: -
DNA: TGTGCCAGCAGGTCTTCCGGGGAGCAGTTCTTC
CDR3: CASRSSGEQFF

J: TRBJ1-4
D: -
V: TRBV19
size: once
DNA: TGTGCCAGCCGTTGGGCGGGGTTGCCTAATGAAAAACTGTTTTTT
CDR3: CASRWAGLPNEKLFF

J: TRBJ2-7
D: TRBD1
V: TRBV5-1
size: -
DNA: TGCGCCAGCAGCTTTTCGGGGACAGGGGGTTTCGAGCAGTACTTC
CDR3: CASSFSGTGGFEQYF

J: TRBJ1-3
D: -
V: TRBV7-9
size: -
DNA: TGTGCCAGCAGCTCAAATCGACAGGATTACTCTGGAAACACCATATATTTT
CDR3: CASSSNRQDYSGNTIYF

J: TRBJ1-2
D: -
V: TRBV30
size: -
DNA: TGTGCCTGGAGTACCCAATCTGGCTACACCTTC
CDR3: CAWSTQSGYTF

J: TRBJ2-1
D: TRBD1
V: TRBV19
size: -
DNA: TGTGCCAGTAGTATCCGTCAGGGGGCTCTGTCCTACAATGAGCAGTTCTTC
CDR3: CASSIRQGALSYNEQFF

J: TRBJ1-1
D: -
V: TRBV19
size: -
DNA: TGTGCCAGTAGTATCGGCAGACCGAACACTGAAGCTTTCTTT
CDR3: CASSIGRPNTEAFF

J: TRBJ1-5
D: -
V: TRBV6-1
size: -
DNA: TGTGCCAGCACCGGCGGCAGCGGGCGTCAGCCCCAGCATTTT
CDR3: CASTGGSGRQPQHF

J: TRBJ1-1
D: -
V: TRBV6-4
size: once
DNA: TGTGCCAGCAGTGCGGCAGAGAACACTGAAGCTTTCTTT
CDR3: CASSAAENTEAFF

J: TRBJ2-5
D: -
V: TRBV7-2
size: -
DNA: TGTGCCAGCAGGAAGACAGAGACCCAGTACTTC
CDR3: CASRKTETQYF

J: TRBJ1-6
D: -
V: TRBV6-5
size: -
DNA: TGTGCCAGCAGGCCCCGGGAACTTAATTCACCCCTCCACTTT
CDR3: CASRPRELNSPLHF

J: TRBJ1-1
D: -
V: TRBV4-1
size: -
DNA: TGCGCCAGCAGCTCCGACGGGCTATCTGAAGCTTTCTTT
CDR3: CASSSDGLSEAFF

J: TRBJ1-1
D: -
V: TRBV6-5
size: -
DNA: TGTGCCAGCAGCCCATTGGGCGGCTACACTGAAGCTTTCTTT
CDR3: CASSPLGGYTEAFF